What follows are 26 T cell receptor beta chains derived from one specimen sequenced in a study of cytomegalovirus exposure and HLA in healthy donors. Primers for the PCR totalled 60 Vbeta and 13 Jbeta. The method was immunoSEQ multiplex PCR; TCRdb's version includes in-frame clones alone and lacks a portion of them. The sample has 80,000 or so clones, over 9.5% seen once; the top ten hold around 24%. Sequenced input: PBMCs. Receptors were obtained from a man in his fifties or sixties in good health and CMV-seropositive.

The V call is TRBV27, the J call TRBJ2-3; no firm D call. Germline CDR1 reads MNHEY; CDR2 reads SMNVEV (reference sequence). Trimming removed 2 bases at V and 2 bases at J, with 5 bases between. The CDR3 length is 13 residues. The CDR3 is CASSLTTTDTQYF. The CDR3 DNA sequence: TGTGCCAGCAGTTTAACAACCACAGATACGCAGTATTTT.

This clone was observed a few times. In nucleotides, the CDR3 is TGTGCCAGCAGCTTGGACGGGAGGGTCACAGATACGCAGTATTTT. It encodes CASSLDGRVTDTQYF. V is TRBV5-4 and J is TRBJ2-3; 8 positions match TRBD2. The germline V gene has CDR1 SGHNT and CDR2 YYREEE (reference sequence). V trimming: 0 bases; J trimming: 2 bases; junction bases outside the gene matches: 2. This CDR3 comprises 15 residues. Variable domain in full (rest from reference TRBV5-4 and TRBJ2-3): ETGVTQSPTHLIKTRGQQVTLRCSSQSGHNTVSWYQQALGQGPQFIFQYYREEENGRGNFPPRFSGLQFPNYSSELNVNALELDDSALYLCASSLDGRVTDTQYFGPGTRLTVL.

This chain connects TRBV11-2 to TRBJ2-2; no firm D call. From germline, CDR1 is SGHAT and CDR2 FQNNGV. V was shortened by 9 bases and J by 2 bases, with 10 bases between the two germline ends. The length of the CDR3 is 13 residues. In DNA form, the CDR3 reads TGTGCCAGTAGTCCTTCCAACACCGGGGAGCTGTTTTTT. Its protein product is CASSPSNTGELFF.

This clone was counted between two and nine times. The CDR3 loop is CASSVEGTGDYEQYF. The DNA of the CDR3 is TGTGCCAGCAGTGTAGAGGGGACAGGAGACTACGAGCAGTACTTC. The rearrangement links TRBV2 to TRBJ2-7, with 8 positions matching TRBD1. The CDR3 length is 15 residues. V was pared by 4 bases and J by 3 bases, with 8 bases of the junction left unmatched. Per the germline V gene, CDR1 is SNHLY and CDR2 is FYNNEI.

The CDR3 bases are TGTGCCATCACCTCCGGAGGGACTAGCGGATCCTACGAGCAGTACTTC. Residues: CAITSGGTSGSYEQYF. The chain has TRBV10-3 and TRBJ2-7, with 11 positions matching TRBD2. CDR1 and CDR2 (germline): ENHRY, SYGVKD. The length of the CDR3 is 16 residues. The trim removed 7 bases at V and 1 base at J, leaving 9 bases unmatched.

This clone occurred a few times. The CDR3 protein is CASSLDNQETQYF. The CDR3 region has the DNA TGTGCCAGCAGCTTAGACAACCAAGAGACCCAGTACTTC. V gene TRBV7-3 combines with J gene TRBJ2-5; D ambiguous. Germline loops: CDR1 SGHTA, CDR2 FQGTGA. This CDR3 comprises 13 residues. The V end was cut by 2 bases, the J end by 0 bases, with 4 bases between. Based on the CDR3 plus reference TRBV7-3 and TRBJ2-5, the full variable domain is GAGVSQTPSNKVTEKGKYVELRCDPISGHTALYWYRQSLGQGPEFLIYFQGTGAADDSGLPNDRFFAVRPEGSVSTLKIQRTERGDSAVYLCASSLDNQETQYFGPGTRLLVL.

This chain links TRBV5-1 with TRBJ2-1, with 11 bases lining up with TRBD1. The CDR3 is 15 residues long. Germline lookup yields CDR1 SGHRS and CDR2 YFSETQ. The V gene end was trimmed by 5 bases and the J gene end by 4 bases; junction bases not matched to a gene: 5. The CDR3 DNA follows: TGCGCCAGCAGATCCGGGACAGGGGGGTACAATGAGCAGTTCTTC. Its translation: CASRSGTGGYNEQFF.

This clone was picked up a small number of times. The chain links TRBV9 to TRBJ2-2; 7 bases line up with TRBD2. Trimming at V came to 0 bases and at J to 5 bases, leaving 7 bases not matched to a gene. This CDR3 region has 16 residues. Germline lookup yields CDR1 SGDLS and CDR2 YYNGEE. CDR3 amino acids: CASSVGGLPRTGELFF. The CDR3 region has the DNA TGTGCCAGCAGCGTAGGGGGACTACCCCGGACCGGGGAGCTGTTTTTT.

This clone was seen a handful of times. In DNA form, the CDR3 reads TGTGCCAGCAGTCGAACAGGGGGCGGTGGCTACGAGCAGTACTTC. The encoded protein is CASSRTGGGGYEQYF. This chain connects TRBV27 to TRBJ2-7; 9 bases agree with TRBD1. The germline V gene has CDR1 MNHEY and CDR2 SMNVEV (reference sequence). The CDR3 has 15 residues. Trimming cost V 5 bases and J 3 bases; bases outside gene matches: 8.

This clone was seen a handful of times. The chain carries TRBV29-1 and TRBJ1-2; D gene ambiguous. From germline, CDR1 is SQVTM and CDR2 ANQGSEA. The V gene lost 4 bases and the J gene lost 2 bases, with 8 bases spanning the gap. This CDR3 has 12 residues. The CDR3 spells CSVVAENYGYTF. In nucleotides, the CDR3 is TGCAGCGTTGTCGCGGAGAACTATGGCTACACCTTC.

This clone has a handful of counts. The genes are TRBV18 and TRBJ2-7, with D tentatively TRBD1 (5 bases). The V gene lost 2 bases and the J gene lost 0 bases, with 5 bases spanning the gap. This CDR3 region has 13 residues. Germline assignment: CDR1 KGHSH and CDR2 LQKENI. CDR3 residues: CASSPTGSYEQYV. As DNA, the CDR3 is TGTGCCAGCTCACCAACAGGCTCCTACGAGCAGTACGTC.

The chain links TRBV27 to TRBJ1-2, with D perhaps matching TRBD1 (6 bases). V was pared by 7 bases and J by 4 bases, with 19 bases between. The CDR3 extends over 15 amino acids. Germline V gives CDR1 MNHEY, CDR2 SMNVEV (reference sequence). The CDR3: CASNLRGAISYGYTF. The DNA of the CDR3 is TGTGCCAGCAACTTACGGGGGGCAATATCCTATGGCTACACCTTC.

This clone showed up just a few times. The V gene is TRBV21-1, the J gene TRBJ2-3; the table names TRBD1, a call not compared with the DNA. TRBV21-1 represents a pseudogene. The CDR3 length is 12 residues. CDR3 in amino acids: CASSATGVIGYF. The DNA for the CDR3 is TGTGCCAGCAGTGCTACAGGGGTCATAGGGTATTTT.

This chain connects TRBV7-3 to TRBJ2-1, with 9 bases lining up with TRBD2. CDR3 length: 15 residues. CDR1 and CDR2 (germline): SGHTA, FQGTGA. The junction had 1 base not matched to a gene; V was cut back by 0 bases and J by 4 bases. CDR3 amino acids: CASSLTGLAYNEQFF. The CDR3, as DNA: TGTGCCAGCAGCTTAACGGGACTAGCATACAATGAGCAGTTCTTC.

This clone was seen only a few times. The V gene is TRBV5-3, the J gene TRBJ1-5, with TRBD1 matching over 7 bases. TRBV5-3 is an ORF, with its function uncertain. CDR3 size: 18 residues. Trimming at V came to 3 bases and at J to 1 base, leaving 13 bases not matched to a gene. CDR3 DNA: TGTGCCAGAAGCTGCAACAGGGGTCAGACCCGGAGCAATCAGCCCCAGCATTTT. It codes for CARSCNRGQTRSNQPQHF.

This clone was counted many times. V usage is TRBV6-1 and J usage is TRBJ1-3; D unresolved. This CDR3 comprises 14 residues. Per the germline V gene, CDR1 is MNHNS and CDR2 is SASEGT. Trimming pared 8 bases from V and 0 bases from J, leaving 11 bases between. CDR3 region: CASAGIISGNTIYF. For the CDR3, the DNA is TGTGCCAGCGCCGGGATAATCTCTGGAAACACCATATATTTT.

This clone was seen only a few times. This chain links TRBV28 with TRBJ1-1, with D possibly matching TRBD1 (5 bases). Germline V CDR1 and CDR2: MDHEN, SYDVKM. This CDR3 contains 13 residues. V lost 7 bases to trimming and J lost 0 bases, with 9 bases between them. The CDR3 here is CASKDTMNTEAFF. The CDR3 DNA reads as TGTGCCAGCAAGGACACAATGAACACTGAAGCTTTCTTT.

The chain links TRBV27 to TRBJ2-1; 10 bases line up with TRBD2. V dropped 4 bases and J dropped 9; count of bases not matched to a gene: 9. The CDR3 loop spans 15 amino acids. Germline V lookup: CDR1 MNHEY, CDR2 SMNVEV (reference sequence). The CDR3 protein is CASSSGLAVFGEQFF. The CDR3 DNA follows: TGTGCCAGCAGTTCCGGACTAGCGGTGTTTGGTGAGCAGTTCTTC.

V and J are TRBV11-2 and TRBJ2-7, with 10 bases lining up with TRBD1. V shed 5 bases, J shed 2 bases, and the junction held 9 bases outside the gene matches. The germline V gene encodes CDR1 SGHAT and CDR2 FQNNGV. CDR3 length: 16 amino acids. The CDR3 sequence: CASSPNGDRGPYEQYV. In nucleotides, the CDR3 is TGTGCCAGCAGCCCTAACGGAGACAGGGGGCCCTACGAGCAGTACGTC.

This chain connects TRBV6-5 to TRBJ2-3; 7 bases are shared with TRBD2. In germline, CDR1 is MNHEY, CDR2 SVGAGI. V lost 6 bases, J lost 2 bases, and 8 bases stayed unmatched. The CDR3 is 15 residues long. The CDR3 nucleotides are TGTGCCAGCAGAAGTTCTAGCGGAATCACAGATACGCAGTATTTT. Protein sequence: CASRSSSGITDTQYF.

The gene calls are TRBV7-9 and TRBJ1-3, with D hard to call. The germline V gene encodes CDR1 SEHNR and CDR2 FQNEAQ (reference sequence). The CDR3 spans 14 residues. Trimming took off 2 bases at V and 3 bases at J, with 8 bases between the two ends. The CDR3 DNA reads TGTGCCAGCAGCTTACCCCTTTTTGGAAACACCATATATTTT. It translates to CASSLPLFGNTIYF.

The chain has TRBV5-4 and TRBJ2-5; D possibly corresponds to TRBD2 (7 bases). Trimming left V 2 bases short and J 5 bases short, with 10 bases between. The CDR3 covers 13 residues. The germline CDR1 and CDR2 sequences are SGHNT and YYREEE (reference sequence). CDR3 in amino acids: CASSFRGAETQYF. DNA of the CDR3: TGTGCCAGCAGCTTCCGGGGGGCGGAGACCCAGTACTTC.

The chain combines TRBV27 with TRBJ2-5; TRBD2 aligns across 7 bases. The tail of the sequence fits TRBJ2-7 better, so the J call may be wrong. The CDR3 is 18 amino acids. Germline lookup yields CDR1 MNHEY and CDR2 SMNVEV (reference sequence). The CDR3 region has the DNA TGTGCCAGCAGCCTCAGGAGATACAAGCGGGACTCGCACTACGAGCAGTACTTC. As protein: CASSLRRYKRDSHYEQYF.

The V call is TRBV12-5, the J call TRBJ2-7, with 7 bases matching TRBD1. The CDR3 is 14 amino acids. The junction had 1 base not matched to a gene; V was cut back by 1 base and J by 1 base. Germline CDR1 is LGHNT and CDR2 is FRNRAP. CDR3 DNA sequence: TGTGCTAGTGGTTTGGGGACAGGTTCCTACGAGCAGTACTTC. Encoded protein: CASGLGTGSYEQYF.

The sample holds a few counts of this clone. The CDR3 sequence: CASSVVEGAIYNEQFF. The DNA for the CDR3 is TGTGCCAGCAGCGTAGTAGAGGGGGCGATCTACAATGAGCAGTTCTTC. The chain has TRBV9 and TRBJ2-1, with 7 nucleotides matching TRBD1. After removal of 0 bases from V and 3 bases from J, the junction contained 6 bases not matched to a gene. Germline V gene data show CDR1 as SGDLS and CDR2 as YYNGEE. The CDR3 has 16 residues.

This clone was seen a few times. The rearrangement uses TRBV30 and TRBJ1-6; 9 bases agree with TRBD1. The ends lost 3 bases at V and 1 base at J; junction bases unmatched: 1. CDR1 GTSNPN and CDR2 SVGIG come from the germline V gene (reference sequence). CDR3 length equals 15 residues. CDR3 nucleotides: TGTGCCTGGAGGACAGGGGGGTCCTATAATTCACCCCTCCACTTT. It specifies CAWRTGGSYNSPLHF.